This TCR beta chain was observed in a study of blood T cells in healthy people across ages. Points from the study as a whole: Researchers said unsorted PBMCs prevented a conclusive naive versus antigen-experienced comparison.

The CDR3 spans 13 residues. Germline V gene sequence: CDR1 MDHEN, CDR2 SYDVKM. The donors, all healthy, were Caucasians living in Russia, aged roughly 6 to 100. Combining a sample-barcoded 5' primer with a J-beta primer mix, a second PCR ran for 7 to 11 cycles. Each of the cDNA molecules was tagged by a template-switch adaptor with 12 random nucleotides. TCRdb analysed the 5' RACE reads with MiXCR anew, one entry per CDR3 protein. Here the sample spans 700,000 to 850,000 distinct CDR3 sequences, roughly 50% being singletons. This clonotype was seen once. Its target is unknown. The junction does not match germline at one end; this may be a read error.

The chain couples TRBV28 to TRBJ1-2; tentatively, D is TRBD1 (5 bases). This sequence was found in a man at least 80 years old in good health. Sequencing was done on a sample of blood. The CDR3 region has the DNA TGTGCCAGCAGTTTAGACAGACACTATGGCGACACCTTC. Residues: CASSLDRHYGDTF.